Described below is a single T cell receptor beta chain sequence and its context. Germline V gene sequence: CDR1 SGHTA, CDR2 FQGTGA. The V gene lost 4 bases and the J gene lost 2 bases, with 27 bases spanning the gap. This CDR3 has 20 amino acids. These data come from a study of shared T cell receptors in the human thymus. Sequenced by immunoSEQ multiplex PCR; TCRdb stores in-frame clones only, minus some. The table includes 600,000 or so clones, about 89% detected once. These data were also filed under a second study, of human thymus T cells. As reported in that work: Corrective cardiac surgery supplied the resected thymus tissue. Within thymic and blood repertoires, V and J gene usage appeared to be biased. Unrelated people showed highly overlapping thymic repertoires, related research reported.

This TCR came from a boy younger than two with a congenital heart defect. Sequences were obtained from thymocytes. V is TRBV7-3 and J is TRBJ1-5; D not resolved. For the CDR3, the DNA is TGTGCCAGCAGCTCATATATGGGGAGAGAGGACGGTTCTGGCAATCAGCCCCAGCATTTT. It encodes CASSSYMGREDGSGNQPQHF.